This T cell receptor (beta chain) is from a study of vaccination and CD4 T cells after COVID-19. Specified treatment: approximately 9-day PBMC culture with coronavirus spike peptide pools or control peptides (ViraFEST assay). About this clonotype: Its antigen is unknown.

At the Johns Hopkins FTIC core, DNA taken from cultured CD4+ T cells was sequenced by way of the Oncomine TCR Beta short-read assay. TCRdb processed the PCR reads anew with MiXCR; each CDR3 protein has one entry. The sample lists some 3,500 distinct CDR3 sequences, less than 45% occurring once. Trimming pared 10 bases from V and 2 bases from J, leaving 15 bases between. In germline, CDR1 is SNHLY, CDR2 FYNNEI. This CDR3 is 13 amino acids long. The gene calls are TRBV2 and TRBJ2-7, with D hard to call. This receptor was identified in a human donor who had recovered from COVID-19. Material: CD4+ T cells from blood, cultured in vitro. CDR3 in DNA: TGTGCCACCCTACTTGATCTGACCTACGAGCAGTACTTC. Protein: CATLLDLTYEQYF. The entire variable domain, with the rest obtained from reference TRBV2 and TRBJ2-7, is as follows: EPEVTQTPSHQVTQMGQEVILRCVPISNHLYFYWYRQILGQKVEFLVSFYNNEISEKSEIFDDQFSVERPDGSNFTLKIRSTKLEDSAMYFCATLLDLTYEQYFGPGTRLTVT.